This T cell receptor beta chain was observed in a study of blood T cell repertoires in COVID-19. The overall study: The origin of the acute and convalescent COVID-19 samples was the United States, Italy and Spain. The cDNA or gDNA used as material had been derived from T cells, B-cell-depleted T cells, or PBMCs.

How the authors handled the data: Estimates of nucleated cell counts were drawn from the amplification of reference gene primers. Sequencing used immunoSEQ multiplex PCR; TCRdb keeps in-frame clones, though not all of them. V, J and clone size were drawn from that table, and D and trimming were deduced from the DNA. The sample has about 200,000 clones, approximately 91% seen once. Germline V CDR1 and CDR2: LNHDA, SQIVND (reference sequence). This CDR3 comprises 14 residues. Trimming removed 2 bases from V and 9 bases from J; junction bases left unmatched: 5. This TCR derives from a man aged 55 to 70 who had recovered from COVID-19. The rearrangement joins TRBV19 to TRBJ2-1; TRBD1 agrees at 9 bases. Sequencing input: peripheral blood. The CDR3 region has the DNA TGTGCCAGTAGTATACGGACAGGGGTTATTGAGCAGTTCTTC. It translates to CASSIRTGVIEQFF. Variable domain in full (rest from reference TRBV19 and TRBJ2-1): DGGITQSPKYLFRKEGQNVTLSCEQNLNHDAMYWYRQDPGQGLRLIYYSQIVNDFQKGDIAEGYSVSREKKESFPLTVTSAQKNPTAFYLCASSIRTGVIEQFFGPGTRLTVL.